This T cell receptor beta chain was found in a study of T cell responses to AZD1222 COVID-19 vaccine. Study context: The analysis combined second doses at about 4 or about 12 weeks.

Study-wide results and limits: Spike was spanned by vaccine-associated CD4 TCRs, which were dominant at 160-218 and 743-854. After the peak T cell response, and only then, were repertoires sampled.

The germline V and J ends were trimmed by 0 bases and 1 base, with 10 bases remaining between them. This CDR3 spans 15 amino acids. The germline CDR1 and CDR2 sequences are SGHDT and YYEEEE. Regarding this clone: Its target is not known.

Sequencing was performed with immunoSEQ multiplex PCR; in TCRdb, only in-frame clones are kept and a portion is missing. This sample has some 100,000 clones, with roughly 87% found just once. The source is an adult in good health. Here the sequenced sample was peripheral blood, taken on day 0 of AZD1222 vaccination. V gene TRBV5-6 combines with J gene TRBJ1-2; D gene ambiguous. The CDR3 region is CASSLVRSLNYGYTF. CDR3 sequence (DNA): TGTGCCAGCAGCTTGGTTCGGAGCCTTAACTATGGCTACACCTTC.